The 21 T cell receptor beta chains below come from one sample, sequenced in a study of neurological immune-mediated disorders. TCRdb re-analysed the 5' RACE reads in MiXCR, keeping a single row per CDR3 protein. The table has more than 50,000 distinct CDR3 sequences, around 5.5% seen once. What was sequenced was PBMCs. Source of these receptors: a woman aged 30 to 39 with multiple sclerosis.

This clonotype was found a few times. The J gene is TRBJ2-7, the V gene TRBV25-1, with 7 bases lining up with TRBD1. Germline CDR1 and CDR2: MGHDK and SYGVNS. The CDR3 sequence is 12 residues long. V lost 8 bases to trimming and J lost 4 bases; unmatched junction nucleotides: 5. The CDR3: CASGDSWYEQYF. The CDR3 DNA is TGTGCCAGCGGGGACAGTTGGTACGAGCAGTACTTC.

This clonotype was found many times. DNA of the CDR3: TGTGCCAGCAGTCCACAGGGGAACACTGAAGCTTTCTTT. Translating it yields CASSPQGNTEAFF. The V and J genes are TRBV12-3 or TRBV12-4 and TRBJ1-1; maybe TRBD1 (6 bases). The CDR3 is 13 residues long. The V end was cut by 5 bases, the J end by 1 base, with 8 bases between.

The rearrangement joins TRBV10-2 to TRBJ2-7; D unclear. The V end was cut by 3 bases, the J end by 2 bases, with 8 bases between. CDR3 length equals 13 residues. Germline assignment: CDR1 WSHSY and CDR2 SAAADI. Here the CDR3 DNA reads TGCGCCAGCAGTGACCGGACCCCCTACGAGCAGTACTTC. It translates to CASSDRTPYEQYF.

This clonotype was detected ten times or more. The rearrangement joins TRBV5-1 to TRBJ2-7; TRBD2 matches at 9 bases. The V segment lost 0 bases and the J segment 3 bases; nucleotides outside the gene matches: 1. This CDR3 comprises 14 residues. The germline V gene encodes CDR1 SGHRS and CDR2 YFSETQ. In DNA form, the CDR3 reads TGCGCCAGCAGCTTGGAAGCGGGGGGCTACGAGCAGTACTTC. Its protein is CASSLEAGGYEQYF.

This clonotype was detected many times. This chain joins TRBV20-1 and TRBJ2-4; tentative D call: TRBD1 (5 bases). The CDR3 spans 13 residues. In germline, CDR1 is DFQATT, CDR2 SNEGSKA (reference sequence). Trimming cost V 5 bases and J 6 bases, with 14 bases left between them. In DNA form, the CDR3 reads TGCAGTGCTCGCGACAGTGGCCGAAACATTCAGTACTTC. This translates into CSARDSGRNIQYF.

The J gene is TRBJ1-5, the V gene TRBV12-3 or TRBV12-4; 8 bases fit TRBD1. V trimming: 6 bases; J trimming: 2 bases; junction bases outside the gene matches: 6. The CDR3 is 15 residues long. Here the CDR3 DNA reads TGTGCCAGCAGACCAGGGGGCGCGGGCAATCAGCCCCAGCATTTT. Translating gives CASRPGGAGNQPQHF.

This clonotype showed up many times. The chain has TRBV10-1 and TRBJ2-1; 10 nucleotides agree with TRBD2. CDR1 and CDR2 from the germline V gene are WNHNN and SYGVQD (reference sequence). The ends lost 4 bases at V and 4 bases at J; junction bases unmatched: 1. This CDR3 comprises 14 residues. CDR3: CASSVSGGYNEQFF. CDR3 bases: TGCGCCAGCAGTGTTAGCGGGGGGTACAATGAGCAGTTCTTC.

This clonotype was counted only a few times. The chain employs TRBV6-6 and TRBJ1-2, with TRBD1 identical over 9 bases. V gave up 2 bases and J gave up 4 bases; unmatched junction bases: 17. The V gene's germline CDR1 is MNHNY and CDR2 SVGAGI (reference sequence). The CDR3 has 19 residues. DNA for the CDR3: TGTGCCAGCAGTTACCGGGCCGGGGACAGGGCCCGGAGGGTCTATGGCTACACCTTC. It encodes CASSYRAGDRARRVYGYTF.

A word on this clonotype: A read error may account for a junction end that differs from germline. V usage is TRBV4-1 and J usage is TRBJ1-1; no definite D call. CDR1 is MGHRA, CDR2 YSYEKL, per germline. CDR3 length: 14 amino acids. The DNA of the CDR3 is TGCACCAGCAGCCAAGAATCCCGACGCGGTGAAGCTTTCTTT. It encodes CTSSQESRRGEAFF.

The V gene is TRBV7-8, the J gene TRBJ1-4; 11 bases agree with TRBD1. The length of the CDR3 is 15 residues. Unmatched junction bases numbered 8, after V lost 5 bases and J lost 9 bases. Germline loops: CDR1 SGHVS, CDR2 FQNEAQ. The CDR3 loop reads CASSPRDRGGQKLFF. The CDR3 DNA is TGTGCCAGCAGCCCCCGGGACAGGGGGGGGCAAAAACTGTTTTTT.

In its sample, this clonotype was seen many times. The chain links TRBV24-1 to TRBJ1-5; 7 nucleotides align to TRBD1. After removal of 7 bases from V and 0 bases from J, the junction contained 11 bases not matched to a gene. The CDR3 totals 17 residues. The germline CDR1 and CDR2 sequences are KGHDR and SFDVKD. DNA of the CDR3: TGTGCCACCAGCAAGAACAGGGGTAGAGGTAGCAATCAGCCCCAGCATTTT. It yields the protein CATSKNRGRGSNQPQHF.

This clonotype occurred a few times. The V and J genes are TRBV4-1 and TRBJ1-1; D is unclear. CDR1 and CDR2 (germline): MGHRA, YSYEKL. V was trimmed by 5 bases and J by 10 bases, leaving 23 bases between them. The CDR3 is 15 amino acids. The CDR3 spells CASSAPPTSTGTAFF. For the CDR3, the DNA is TGCGCCAGCAGCGCCCCCCCGACGTCCACTGGCACAGCTTTCTTT.

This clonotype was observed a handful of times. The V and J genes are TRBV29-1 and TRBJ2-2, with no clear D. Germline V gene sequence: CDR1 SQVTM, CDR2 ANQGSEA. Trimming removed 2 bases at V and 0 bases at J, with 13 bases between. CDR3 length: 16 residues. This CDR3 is CSVELAAITNTGELFF. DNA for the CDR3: TGCAGCGTTGAATTAGCCGCAATTACGAACACCGGGGAGCTGTTTTTT.

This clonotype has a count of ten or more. The CDR3 DNA sequence: TGCAGTGCTCCGGTTGGGGGTGCCGGCTACACCTTC. Translating it yields CSAPVGGAGYTF. J is TRBJ1-2 and V is TRBV20-1; D possibly corresponds to TRBD1 (5 bases). From germline, CDR1 is DFQATT and CDR2 SNEGSKA (reference sequence). V lost 5 bases and J 8 bases, leaving 15 bases between the germline ends. The CDR3 totals 12 residues.

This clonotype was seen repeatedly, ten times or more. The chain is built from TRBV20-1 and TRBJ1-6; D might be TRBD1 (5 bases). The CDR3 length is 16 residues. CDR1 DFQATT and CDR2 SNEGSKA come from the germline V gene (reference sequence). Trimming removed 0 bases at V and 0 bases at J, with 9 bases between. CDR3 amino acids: CSARDKGSSYNSPLHF. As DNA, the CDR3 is TGCAGTGCTAGAGATAAGGGGAGCTCCTATAATTCACCCCTCCACTTT.

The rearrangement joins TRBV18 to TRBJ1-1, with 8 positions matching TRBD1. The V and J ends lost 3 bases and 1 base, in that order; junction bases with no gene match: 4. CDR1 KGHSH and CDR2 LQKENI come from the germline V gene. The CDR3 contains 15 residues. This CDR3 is CASSPDRVGNTEAFF. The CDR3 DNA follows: TGTGCCAGCTCACCGGACAGGGTAGGGAACACTGAAGCTTTCTTT.

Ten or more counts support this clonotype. CDR3 sequence: CASSVESQETQYF. The CDR3 DNA reads TGTGCCAGCAGCGTAGAATCCCAAGAGACCCAGTACTTC. The chain links TRBV9 to TRBJ2-5; unclear D gene. CDR1 and CDR2 from the germline V gene are SGDLS and YYNGEE. The V and J ends lost 0 bases and 1 base respectively, with 4 bases between them. The length of the CDR3 is 13 residues.

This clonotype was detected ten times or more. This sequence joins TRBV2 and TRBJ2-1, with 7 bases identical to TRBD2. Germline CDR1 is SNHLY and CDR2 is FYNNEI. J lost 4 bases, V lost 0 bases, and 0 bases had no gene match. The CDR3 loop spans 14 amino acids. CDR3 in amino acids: CASSEARGYNEQFF. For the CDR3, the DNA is TGTGCCAGCAGTGAAGCGCGGGGGTACAATGAGCAGTTCTTC.

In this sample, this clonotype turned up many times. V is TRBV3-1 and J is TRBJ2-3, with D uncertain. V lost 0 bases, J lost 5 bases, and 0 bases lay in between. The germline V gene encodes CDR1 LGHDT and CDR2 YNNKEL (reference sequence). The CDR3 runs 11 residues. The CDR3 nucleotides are TGTGCCAGCAGCCAAGAAGATACGCAGTATTTT. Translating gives CASSQEDTQYF.

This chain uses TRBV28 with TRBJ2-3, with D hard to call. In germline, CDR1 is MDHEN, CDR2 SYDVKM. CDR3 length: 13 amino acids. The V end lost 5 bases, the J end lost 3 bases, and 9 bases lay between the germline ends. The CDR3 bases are TGTGCCAGCAGTACAACTCAGACAGATACGCAGTATTTT. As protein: CASSTTQTDTQYF.

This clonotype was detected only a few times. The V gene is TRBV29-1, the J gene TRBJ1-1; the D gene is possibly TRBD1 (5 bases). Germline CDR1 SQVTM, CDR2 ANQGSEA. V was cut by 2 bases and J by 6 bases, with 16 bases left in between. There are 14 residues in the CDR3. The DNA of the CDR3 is TGCAGCGTTGAAATTGGTTCATGGGGGGCTGAAGCTTTCTTT. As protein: CSVEIGSWGAEAFF.